This T cell receptor beta chain was documented in a study of cytomegalovirus exposure and HLA in healthy donors. V lost 5 bases, J lost 4 bases, and 9 bases lay in between. The CDR3 totals 12 residues. The V gene's germline CDR1 is SGDLS and CDR2 YYNGEE. The primer mix had 60 Vbeta and 13 Jbeta primers. Sequencing used immunoSEQ multiplex PCR; TCRdb keeps in-frame clones, though not all of them. The table has roughly 150,000 clones, around 66% seen once. This clone ranks as medium-sized (0.01 to 0.1%). The material sequenced was PBMCs. This clonotype originated in a woman in her twenties or thirties in good health and CMV-seropositive. V gene TRBV9 combines with J gene TRBJ1-1, with D unclear. CDR3 coding DNA: TGTGCCAGCAGAGGGAGTACCACTGAAGCTTTCTTT. This codes for CASRGSTTEAFF. The variable domain in full, with the rest retrieved from reference TRBV9 and TRBJ1-1, is DSGVTQTPKHLITATGQRVTLRCSPRSGDLSVYWYQQSLDQGLQFLIQYYNGEERAKGNILERFSAQQFPDLHSELNLSSLELGDSALYFCASRGSTTEAFFGQGTRLTVV.